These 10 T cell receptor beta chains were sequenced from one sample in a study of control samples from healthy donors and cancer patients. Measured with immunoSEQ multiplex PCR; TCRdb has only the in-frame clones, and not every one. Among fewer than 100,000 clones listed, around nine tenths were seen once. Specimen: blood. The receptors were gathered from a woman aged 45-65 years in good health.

The CDR3: CASSLTGGDAGDTQYF. The CDR3 nucleotides are TGTGCCAGCAGCTTAACAGGGGGGGACGCCGGGGATACGCAGTATTTT. This sequence joins TRBV7-6 and TRBJ2-3; weak D call: TRBD1 (8 bases). In germline, CDR1 is SGHVS, CDR2 FNYEAQ. The V and J ends lost 2 bases and 6 bases respectively, with 18 bases between them. This CDR3 spans 16 amino acids.

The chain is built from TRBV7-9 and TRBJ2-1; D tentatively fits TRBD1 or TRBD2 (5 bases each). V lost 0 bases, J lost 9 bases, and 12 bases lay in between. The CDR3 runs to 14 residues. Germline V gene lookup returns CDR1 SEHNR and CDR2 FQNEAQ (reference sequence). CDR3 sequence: CASSLARDGGEQFF. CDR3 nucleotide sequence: TGTGCCAGCAGCTTAGCCCGGGATGGGGGTGAGCAGTTCTTC.

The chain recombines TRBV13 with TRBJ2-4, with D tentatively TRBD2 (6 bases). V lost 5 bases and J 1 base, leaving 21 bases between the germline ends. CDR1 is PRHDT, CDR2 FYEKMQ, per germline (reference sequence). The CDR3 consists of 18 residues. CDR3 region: CASSAAGHGGRAKNIQYF. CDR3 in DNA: TGTGCCAGCAGCGCCGCGGGGCATGGGGGTAGGGCCAAAAACATTCAGTACTTC.

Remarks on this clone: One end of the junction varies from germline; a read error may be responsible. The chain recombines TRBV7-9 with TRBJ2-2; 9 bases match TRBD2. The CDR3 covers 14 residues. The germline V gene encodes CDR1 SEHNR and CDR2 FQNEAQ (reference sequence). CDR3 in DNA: TGTGCCAGCAGCCTAGCGGGGAGGACCGGGGAGCTGTTTTTT. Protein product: CASSLAGRTGELFF.

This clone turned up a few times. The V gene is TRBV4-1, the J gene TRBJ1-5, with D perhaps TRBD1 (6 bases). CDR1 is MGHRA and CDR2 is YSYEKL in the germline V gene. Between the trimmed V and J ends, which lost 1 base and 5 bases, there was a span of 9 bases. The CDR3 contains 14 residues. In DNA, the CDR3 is TGCGCCAGCAGCCAAGCAGGGGTCGATCAGCCCCAGCATTTT. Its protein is CASSQAGVDQPQHF.

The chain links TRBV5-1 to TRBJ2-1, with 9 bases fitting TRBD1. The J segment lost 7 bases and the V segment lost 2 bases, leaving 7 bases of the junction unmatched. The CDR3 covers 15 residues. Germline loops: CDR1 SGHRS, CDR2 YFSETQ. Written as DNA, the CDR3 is TGCGCCAGCAGCTTCCCCGGGACAGGGAGTAATGAGCAGTTCTTC. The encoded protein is CASSFPGTGSNEQFF. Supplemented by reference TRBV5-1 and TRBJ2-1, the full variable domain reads KAGVTQTPRYLIKTRGQQVTLSCSPISGHRSVSWYQQTPGQGLQFLFEYFSETQRNKGNFPGRFSGRQFSNSRSEMNVSTLELGDSALYLCASSFPGTGSNEQFFGPGTRLTVL.

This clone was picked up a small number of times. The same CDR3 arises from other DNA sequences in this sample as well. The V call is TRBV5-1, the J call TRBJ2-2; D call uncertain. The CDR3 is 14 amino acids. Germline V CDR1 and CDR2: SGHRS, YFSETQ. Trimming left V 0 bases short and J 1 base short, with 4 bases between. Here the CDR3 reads CASSLGGNTGELFF. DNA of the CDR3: TGCGCCAGCAGCTTGGGAGGGAACACCGGGGAGCTGTTTTTT.

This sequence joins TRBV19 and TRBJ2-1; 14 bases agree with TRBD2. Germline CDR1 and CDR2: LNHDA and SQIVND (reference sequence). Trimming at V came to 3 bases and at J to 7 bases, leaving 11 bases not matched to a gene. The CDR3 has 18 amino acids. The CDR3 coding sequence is TGTGCCAGTAGTATCACGGGACTAGCGGGGGCCGGGGGGAATGAGCAGTTCTTC. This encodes CASSITGLAGAGGNEQFF.

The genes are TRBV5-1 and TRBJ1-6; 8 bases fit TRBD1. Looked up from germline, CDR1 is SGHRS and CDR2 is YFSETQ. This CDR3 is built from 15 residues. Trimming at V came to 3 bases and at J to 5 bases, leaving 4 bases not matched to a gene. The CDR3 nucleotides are TGCGCCAGCAGCTGGCAGGGGGCGCATAATTCACCCCTCCACTTT. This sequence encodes CASSWQGAHNSPLHF.

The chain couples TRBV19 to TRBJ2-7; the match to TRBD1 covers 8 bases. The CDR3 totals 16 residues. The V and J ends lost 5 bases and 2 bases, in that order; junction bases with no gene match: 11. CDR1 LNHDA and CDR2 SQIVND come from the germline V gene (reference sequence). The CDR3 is CASSPPQGAGTYEQYF. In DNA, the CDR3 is TGTGCCAGTAGTCCCCCTCAGGGGGCAGGAACCTACGAGCAGTACTTC. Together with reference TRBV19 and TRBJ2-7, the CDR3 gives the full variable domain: DGGITQSPKYLFRKEGQNVTLSCEQNLNHDAMYWYRQDPGQGLRLIYYSQIVNDFQKGDIAEGYSVSREKKESFPLTVTSAQKNPTAFYLCASSPPQGAGTYEQYFGPGTRLTVT.